This T cell receptor (beta chain) originates from a study of T-cell reconstitution after alpha-beta-depleted transplantation in children. Study outcomes and limitations: The authors attributed T-cell counts and diversity one year after transplant mostly to newly produced T cells. The high TCRbeta diversity at day 60 in some patients came from surviving recipient T cells and thymic progenitors. The study reportedly traced alpha-beta T cells about two months after transplant to several hundred expanded graft clones.

As it was prepared, the TCRbeta library received unique molecular identifiers. TCRdb redid the calling of the PCR reads with MiXCR, one entry per CDR3 protein. The table lists 490,000 or so distinct CDR3 sequences, 8% to 11% of them singletons. Germline V gene data show CDR1 as SGHTA and CDR2 as FQGNSA. The CDR3 runs 16 residues. V lost 2 bases and J lost 8; bases outside the gene matches: 11. This clonotype was recorded at least ten times. Antigen unknown. J is TRBJ1-4 and V is TRBV7-2; 7 positions match TRBD1. This specimen consisted of PBMCs, obtained before TCRalphabeta/CD19-depleted stem cell transplant. The sequence was collected from a child aged 2-15 years with inherited bone marrow failure, due to receive a stem cell transplant. The CDR3 DNA follows: TGTGCCAGCAGCTTAAGGGGGCCAGGGGCAGGGGAAAAACTGTTTTTT. Translation gives CASSLRGPGAGEKLFF.